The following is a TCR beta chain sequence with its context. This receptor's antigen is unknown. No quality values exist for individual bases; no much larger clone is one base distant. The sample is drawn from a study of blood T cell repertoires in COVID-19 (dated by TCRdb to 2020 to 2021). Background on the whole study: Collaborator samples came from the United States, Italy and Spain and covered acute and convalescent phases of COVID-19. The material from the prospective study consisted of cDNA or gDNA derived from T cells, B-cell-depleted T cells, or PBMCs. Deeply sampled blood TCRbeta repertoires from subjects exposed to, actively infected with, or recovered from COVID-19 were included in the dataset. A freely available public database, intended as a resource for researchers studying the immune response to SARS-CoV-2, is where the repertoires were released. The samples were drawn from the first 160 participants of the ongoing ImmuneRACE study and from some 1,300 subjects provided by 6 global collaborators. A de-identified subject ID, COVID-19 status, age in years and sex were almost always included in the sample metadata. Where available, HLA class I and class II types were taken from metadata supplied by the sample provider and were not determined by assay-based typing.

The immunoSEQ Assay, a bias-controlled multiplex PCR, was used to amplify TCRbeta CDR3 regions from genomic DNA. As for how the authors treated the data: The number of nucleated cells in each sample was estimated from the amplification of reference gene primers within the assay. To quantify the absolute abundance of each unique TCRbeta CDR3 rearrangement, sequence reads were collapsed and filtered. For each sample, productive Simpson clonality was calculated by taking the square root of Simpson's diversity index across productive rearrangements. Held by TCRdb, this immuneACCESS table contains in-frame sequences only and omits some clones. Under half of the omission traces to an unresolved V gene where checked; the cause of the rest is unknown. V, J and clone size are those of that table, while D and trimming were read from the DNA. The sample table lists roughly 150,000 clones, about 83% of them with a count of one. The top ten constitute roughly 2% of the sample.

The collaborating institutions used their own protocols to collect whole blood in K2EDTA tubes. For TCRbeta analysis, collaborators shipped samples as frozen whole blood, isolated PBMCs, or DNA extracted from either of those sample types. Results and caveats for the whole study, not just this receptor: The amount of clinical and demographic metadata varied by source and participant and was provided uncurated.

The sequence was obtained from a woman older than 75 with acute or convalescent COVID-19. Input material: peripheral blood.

This receptor has the CDR3 CASGLDLTGREQFF. At the DNA level, the sequence is TGTGCTAGTGGTTTGGACTTGACAGGGCGGGAGCAGTTCTTC. Rearrangement joined TRBV12-5 to TRBJ2-1; 7 central bases correspond to TRBD1. Sequences LGHNT (CDR1) and FRNRAP (CDR2) are obtained from the germline V gene. The CDR3 has 14 amino acids, counting the end cysteine and phenylalanine. Of the read, only the CDR3 DNA is kept; its 42 bases are in frame from base 1. V ends up 1 base short and J 10 bases short, with an unmatched junction base count of 7.